The present T cell receptor beta chain was sequenced within a study of metastatic and nonmetastatic thyroid tumors. The study's findings and limits: Across blood and tumor, TCR beta diversity in malignant thyroid tumors was reportedly significantly higher than in benign nodules.

Prior to thyroid surgery, none of the patients had received any treatment. Germline assignment: CDR1 KGHDR and CDR2 SFDVKD. The length of the CDR3 is 15 residues. V gave up 5 bases and J gave up 5 bases; unmatched junction bases: 6. There are a few counts of this clone. Its antigen is not identified. TCRdb ran MiXCR on the PCR reads. The sample has 15,000 to 20,000 clones; about a sixth are singletons. This receptor was identified in a female donor with papillary thyroid cancer or a benign thyroid nodule (not recorded which). Some clones in this sample may be carry-over from other donors' samples. The sequencing input was blood. The rearrangement uses TRBV24-1 and TRBJ2-2; 8 bases are a match to TRBD2. The CDR3 reads CATSGPAGETGELFF. DNA for the CDR3: TGTGCCACCAGTGGCCCAGCGGGGGAAACCGGGGAGCTGTTTTTT.